The 5 T cell receptor beta chains in this list originate from one sample, sequenced in a study of T cell responses to AZD1222 COVID-19 vaccine. Sequencing used immunoSEQ multiplex PCR; TCRdb keeps in-frame clones, though not all of them. Among some 110,000 clones listed, 85% to 95% were seen once. The sample here was peripheral blood, taken on day 0 of AZD1222 vaccination. The receptor set was obtained from an adult in good health.

This sequence joins TRBV3-1 (or the pseudogene TRBV3-2) and TRBJ1-1; D uncertain. V lost 0 bases, J lost 1 base, and 6 bases lay in between. Looked up from germline, CDR1 is LGHDT and CDR2 is YNNKEL (reference sequence). The CDR3 runs 14 residues. CDR3 sequence reads: CASSQDSGNTEAFF. Here the CDR3 DNA reads TGTGCCAGCAGCCAAGATTCGGGGAACACTGAAGCTTTCTTT.

The CDR3 sequence: CASSAQTGQALYGYTF. The CDR3 nucleotides are TGTGCCAGCTCCGCACAAACGGGACAGGCCCTCTATGGCTACACCTTC. The chain carries TRBV18 and TRBJ1-2, with 8 bases aligning to TRBD1. The V gene's germline CDR1 is KGHSH and CDR2 LQKENI. V lost 6 bases, J lost 4 bases, and 13 bases stayed unmatched. This CDR3 contains 16 residues.

A word on this clone: Sequence at one end of the junction differs from germline and may be a read error. This chain joins TRBV30 and TRBJ1-5; no clear D gene. Germline V CDR1 and CDR2: GTSNPN, SVGIG (reference sequence). The CDR3 runs 13 residues. This CDR3 reads CTWSVLGVQPQHF. The DNA of the CDR3 is TGTACCTGGAGTGTCCTCGGGGTTCAGCCCCAGCATTTT.

The chain uses TRBV4-1 and TRBJ1-5; 8 bases agree with TRBD1. CDR3 length equals 14 residues. Trimming cost V 3 bases and J 2 bases; bases outside gene matches: 0. Germline V CDR1 and CDR2: MGHRA, YSYEKL. This chain's CDR3 is CASSQTGGNQPQHF. DNA for the CDR3: TGCGCCAGCAGCCAGACAGGGGGCAATCAGCCCCAGCATTTT.

The CDR3 spells CASRLWPEGYTEAFF. The CDR3 DNA reads TGTGCCAGCAGATTGTGGCCAGAGGGGTACACTGAAGCTTTCTTT. This chain uses TRBV7-9 with TRBJ1-1, with D perhaps matching TRBD1 (5 bases). The V end lost 6 bases, the J end lost 3 bases, and 17 bases lay between the germline ends. This CDR3 comprises 15 residues. Germline V gene lookup returns CDR1 SEHNR and CDR2 FQNEAQ (reference sequence).